Listed below are T cell receptor beta chains from one sample, sequenced in a study of T cell responses to AZD1222 COVID-19 vaccine. Assay: immunoSEQ multiplex PCR; the TCRdb copy retains only in-frame clones and omits some. Of 100,000 to 150,000 clones detected, 80% to 95% appear once; the ten largest clones hold roughly 1%. The sequencing used peripheral blood, collected 28 days after the second AZD1222 dose. These receptors all stem from an adult who received the AZD1222 COVID-19 vaccine. Both conserved end residues are part of each CDR3. The D gene is left open where the match is weak. Size is stated for part of the rows, as once, few or many counts, or as a class when the clone is expanded.

d_gene	v_gene	j_gene	abundance	CDR3nt	CDR3aa
-	TRBV4-3	TRBJ1-3	-	TGCGCCAGCCGCGGAAGCATGAGCTCTGGAAACACCATATATTTT	CASRGSMSSGNTIYF
-	TRBV10-3	TRBJ1-5	-	TGTGCCATCAGTCCCGGTCAGGAGCCCTATAGCAATCAGCCCCAGCATTTT	CAISPGQEPYSNQPQHF
-	TRBV19	TRBJ1-2	-	TGTGCCAGTAGTATAGATCCACATAACTATGGCTACACCTTC	CASSIDPHNYGYTF
TRBD1	TRBV7-2	TRBJ1-2	once	TGTGCCAGCAGCACCCTTGGGGGGGGACAGGTTTACGGCTACACCTTC	CASSTLGGGQVYGYTF
-	TRBV6-5	TRBJ1-5	-	TGTGCCAGCAGTTATTCAGTTAGCAATCAGCCCCAGCATTTT	CASSYSVSNQPQHF
TRBD1	TRBV19	TRBJ2-5	-	TGTGCCAGTAGTATCACAATTGGACAGGGTGAGACCCAGTACTTC	CASSITIGQGETQYF
-	TRBV29-1	TRBJ1-1	once	TGCAGCGTTGAAGATCGGTTGACTGAAGCTTTCTTT	CSVEDRLTEAFF
-	TRBV7-8	TRBJ2-3	-	TGTGCCAGCAGCCCCCGGACGGGCACAGATACGCAGTATTTT	CASSPRTGTDTQYF
-	TRBV10-3	TRBJ1-5	-	TGTGCCATCAGTGATCGGTGGGATCAGCCCCAGCATTTT	CAISDRWDQPQHF
TRBD1	TRBV3-1/TRBV3-2	TRBJ1-2	-	TGTGCCAGCAGCCCCCGTACAGGGGTTGGTGGCTACACCTTC	CASSPRTGVGGYTF
-	TRBV11-3	TRBJ1-1	-	TGTGCCAGCAGCTCGGCAGGGACCATAAACACTGAAGCTTTCTTT	CASSSAGTINTEAFF
-	TRBV6-5	TRBJ1-1	-	TGTGCCAGCACCCAACAGCGCTTGAACACTGAAGCTTTCTTT	CASTQQRLNTEAFF
-	TRBV28	TRBJ1-4	once	TGTGCCAGCACTGCGGCTAATGAAAAACTGTTTTTT	CASTAANEKLFF
-	TRBV18	TRBJ2-3	-	TGTGCCAGCTCACCACGGGCGGCTAGCACAGATACGCAGTATTTT	CASSPRAASTDTQYF
-	TRBV7-9	TRBJ1-1	-	TGTGCCAGCAGCTTAGTTGAAAGGGGCACTGAAGCTTTCTTT	CASSLVERGTEAFF
-	TRBV7-6	TRBJ2-7	-	TGTGCCAGCAGCACGACGGACAGTCTTGAATACGAGCAGTACTTC	CASSTTDSLEYEQYF
-	TRBV5-1	TRBJ1-2	-	TGCGCCAGCAGCTCGGTTCAAGGGGGCTACACCTTC	CASSSVQGGYTF
TRBD2	TRBV5-6	TRBJ2-7	-	TGTGCCAGCAGCTTGACGGCGGGAGGGCACGAGCAGTACTTC	CASSLTAGGHEQYF
TRBD1	TRBV2	TRBJ1-5	-	TGTGCCAGCAGTGAAGGACAGGGGAAGAATCAGCCCCAGCATTTT	CASSEGQGKNQPQHF
-	TRBV19	TRBJ1-2	-	TGTGCCAGCTCCCACTCGCCAAGGGGAAACTATGGCTACACCTTC	CASSHSPRGNYGYTF
TRBD2	TRBV24-1	TRBJ2-3	-	TGTGCCACCAGTGACTTGGGCGGGAGGTCCCCAGATACGCAGTATTTT	CATSDLGGRSPDTQYF
TRBD1	TRBV19	TRBJ2-2	-	TGTGCCAGTAGTATCGGGACAGCGAACACCGGGGAGCTGTTTTTT	CASSIGTANTGELFF
-	TRBV6-5	TRBJ2-2	-	TGTGCCAGCATCCCGACGGGGCCCGGGGAGCTGTTTTTT	CASIPTGPGELFF
TRBD2	TRBV6-2/TRBV6-3	TRBJ2-2	-	TGTGCCAGCAGTAGAGGACTAGCGGGAAACACCGGGGAGCTGTTTTTT	CASSRGLAGNTGELFF
TRBD1	TRBV18	TRBJ2-7	-	TGTGCCAGCTCACCAAAAGGACAGGGCTACGAGCAGTACTTC	CASSPKGQGYEQYF
TRBD1	TRBV28	TRBJ2-5	-	TGTGCCAGCAGTGTCACAGGGGATCGGGAGACCCAGTACTTC	CASSVTGDRETQYF
-	TRBV7-2	TRBJ1-5	-	TGTGCCAGCAAGGCCTTCGGACAGCTGGATGTAGGACAGCCCCAGCATTTT	CASKAFGQLDVGQPQHF
-	TRBV6-5	TRBJ2-7	-	TGTGCCAGCAGTCCCAGAACAGGCTCCTACGAGCAGTACTTC	CASSPRTGSYEQYF
TRBD2	TRBV9	TRBJ2-5	-	TGTGCCAGCAGCGTAGCTGGGGAGGGAGAGACCCAGTACTTC	CASSVAGEGETQYF
-	TRBV10-3	TRBJ2-5	-	TGTGCCATCAGTGACCCGCAGACAGTCCAAGAGACCCAGTACTTC	CAISDPQTVQETQYF
TRBD2	TRBV4-2	TRBJ2-1	-	TGTGCCAGCAGCGAGAGACTAGCGGGAGGACCTGAGCAGTTCTTC	CASSERLAGGPEQFF
-	TRBV9	TRBJ2-1	once	TGTGCCAGCAGCCCCGTACACAGCAGCAATGAGCAGTTCTTC	CASSPVHSSNEQFF
-	TRBV7-9	TRBJ2-3	-	TGTGCCAGCAGCCCCGGGACCCATACGCAGTATTTT	CASSPGTHTQYF
TRBD2	TRBV29-1	TRBJ2-1	-	TGCAGCGTCGGGACTAGCGGGAGCAATGAGCAGTTCTTC	CSVGTSGSNEQFF
TRBD1	TRBV18	TRBJ1-5	-	TGTGCCAGCTCACCTGGGACAGGGGGCAATCAGCCCCAGCATTTT	CASSPGTGGNQPQHF
TRBD1	TRBV24-1	TRBJ1-3	-	TGTGCCACCAGTGATACCGGGACAGCGGGAAACACCATATATTTT	CATSDTGTAGNTIYF
-	TRBV4-1	TRBJ2-7	few	TGCGCCAGCAGCTCACAGGGCAACTCCTACGAGCAGTACTTC	CASSSQGNSYEQYF